This T cell receptor (beta chain) was sequenced during a study of T cells in Graves' hyperthyroidism and ophthalmopathy. This clonotype was found many times. TCR beta CDR3 regions were amplified from RNA transcripts. HTBI primers were the set used in a first-round RT-PCR of the TCR CDR3. Via MiXCR, TCRdb re-called the multiplex PCR reads, giving one row per CDR3 protein. This table has hundreds of thousands of distinct CDR3 sequences, approximately 15% appearing once. Trimming cost V 0 bases and J 7 bases, with 16 bases left between them. CDR3 length equals 15 residues. The germline V gene encodes CDR1 SGHRS and CDR2 YFSETQ. A 10 ml volume of fresh peripheral blood provided the PBMCs.

Sample: blood. The source is a woman aged 40 to 55 with Graves' ophthalmopathy. V gene TRBV5-1 combines with J gene TRBJ1-1; TRBD1 is a possible D gene (6 bases). Written as DNA, the CDR3 is TGCGCCAGCAGCTTGGGTCCAACAGGGCCCTATGAAGCTTTCTTT. Residues: CASSLGPTGPYEAFF.